The next 17 T cell receptor beta chains were all read from a single sample in a study of blood T cells in healthy people across ages. Through a sample-barcoded 5' primer and a J-beta primer mix, a second PCR was run for roughly 6 to 11 cycles. In TCRdb, the 5' RACE reads were re-called with MiXCR into one record per CDR3 protein. Altogether roughly 1.7 million distinct CDR3 sequences are present, around 36% being singletons, with the ten largest covering about 11%. Material for sequencing was blood. All receptors come from a woman between 25 and 40 years old in good health.

The CDR3 bases are TGTGCCAGCACTAACGGGCTAGCGGGGGATGGCACAGATACGCAGTATTTT. Protein sequence: CASTNGLAGDGTDTQYF. This chain joins TRBV6-2 or TRBV6-3 and TRBJ2-3; 10 bases are shared with TRBD2. The V gene end was trimmed by 7 bases and the J gene end by 1 base; junction bases not matched to a gene: 11. The germline gives CDR1 MNHEY, CDR2 SVGEGT. The CDR3 sequence is 17 residues long.

The chain is built from TRBV4-1 and TRBJ2-5; 11 nucleotides match TRBD2. Trimming cost V 8 bases and J 1 base; bases outside gene matches: 6. Per germline, CDR1 MGHRA and CDR2 YSYEKL. The CDR3 loop spans 15 amino acids. CDR3 DNA: TGCGCCAGCGGGCTAGCGGGAGGTATCCAAGAGACCCAGTACTTC. It yields the protein CASGLAGGIQETQYF.

On this clonotype: A read error may be the cause here, since a much bigger clone is one base away. The chain uses TRBV9 and TRBJ2-3; D is undetermined. The V gene's germline CDR1 is SGDLS and CDR2 YYNGEE. The CDR3 extends over 12 amino acids. The CDR3 here is CACSVGPDTQYF. Written as DNA, the CDR3 is TGTGCCTGCAGCGTAGGTCCAGATACGCAGTATTTT.

This clonotype has just a few counts. The rearrangement joins TRBV7-6 to TRBJ2-3; TRBD1 agrees at 9 bases. The CDR3 covers 16 residues. The germline V gene encodes CDR1 SGHVS and CDR2 FNYEAQ. V gave up 5 bases and J gave up 4 bases; unmatched junction bases: 10. In DNA form, the CDR3 reads TGTGCCAGCAGCCCCCGACAGGGGGGAGAGGCAGATACGCAGTATTTT. This translates into CASSPRQGGEADTQYF. Full variable domain (outside the CDR3, taken from reference TRBV7-6 and TRBJ2-3): GAGVSQSPRYKVTKRGQDVALRCDPISGHVSLYWYRQALGQGPEFLTYFNYEAQQDKSGLPNDRFSAERPEGSISTLTIQRTEQRDSAMYRCASSPRQGGEADTQYFGPGTRLTVL.

In this sample, this clonotype turned up a few times. The chain uses TRBV7-2 and TRBJ1-2; perhaps TRBD1 as D (6 bases). CDR3 size: 13 residues. Between the trimmed V and J ends, which lost 5 bases and 8 bases, there was a span of 15 bases. Looked up from germline, CDR1 is SGHTA and CDR2 is FQGNSA. CDR3 nucleotide sequence: TGTGCCAGCAGCCCCGCGGGGGCGCGCGGCTACACCTTC. It specifies CASSPAGARGYTF. Complete variable domain (other parts from reference TRBV7-2 and TRBJ1-2): GAGVSQSPSNKVTEKGKDVELRCDPISGHTALYWYRQSLGQGLEFLIYFQGNSAPDKSGLPSDRFSAERTGGSVSTLTIQRTQQEDSAVYLCASSPAGARGYTFGSGTRLTVV.

The J gene is TRBJ2-3, the V gene TRBV18; 7 nucleotides match TRBD2. The germline CDR1 and CDR2 sequences are KGHSH and LQKENI. The length of the CDR3 is 15 residues. Unmatched junction bases numbered 13, after V lost 3 bases and J lost 10 bases. The DNA for the CDR3 is TGTGCCAGCTCACCCGGCGGGTCCCCACGGGAGGCGCAGTATTTT. This sequence encodes CASSPGGSPREAQYF.

The chain recombines TRBV30 with TRBJ2-7; tentatively, D is TRBD1 or TRBD2 (5 bases each). V was clipped by 1 base and J by 1 base, with 20 bases between them. The CDR3 totals 17 residues. CDR1 is GTSNPN and CDR2 is SVGIG in the germline V gene (reference sequence). CDR3 region: CAWSAQMGDYGSYEQYF. DNA for the CDR3: TGTGCCTGGAGTGCCCAAATGGGGGATTATGGATCCTACGAGCAGTACTTC.

The V gene is TRBV5-1, the J gene TRBJ2-7; 8 bases are a match to TRBD2. CDR1 is SGHRS and CDR2 is YFSETQ in the germline V gene. There are 19 residues in the CDR3. V shed 0 bases, J shed 5 bases, and the junction held 19 bases outside the gene matches. Here the CDR3 reads CASSLGLRGAPPAPDEQYF. DNA for the CDR3: TGCGCCAGCAGCTTGGGTTTGCGGGGGGCCCCGCCAGCTCCCGACGAGCAGTACTTC.

Only a few counts were recorded for this clonotype. A single base separates this from a much larger clone, so it may be a read error. The rearrangement uses TRBV2 and TRBJ2-1; D gene ambiguous. The CDR3 has 11 amino acids. V lost 6 bases to trimming and J lost 4 bases, with 4 bases between them. The germline V gene has CDR1 SNHLY and CDR2 FYNNEI. In DNA, the CDR3 is TGTGCCAGCAGGGAATACAATGAGCAGTTCTTC. This translates into CASREYNEQFF.

This clonotype was seen more than once but under ten times. The V and J genes are TRBV13 and TRBJ2-7, with D tentatively TRBD1 or TRBD2 (6 bases each). CDR3 size: 16 residues. CDR1 and CDR2 (germline): PRHDT, FYEKMQ (reference sequence). V was clipped by 7 bases and J by 3 bases, with 22 bases between them. Written as DNA, the CDR3 is TGTGCCAGCACCCCCGAGAGGGGGGATCCGAACTACGAGCAGTACTTC. Translated: CASTPERGDPNYEQYF.

This clonotype appeared a few times. The chain has TRBV13 and TRBJ1-2; TRBD1 agrees at 9 bases. The V gene end was trimmed by 5 bases and the J gene end by 4 bases; junction bases not matched to a gene: 8. CDR1 and CDR2 (germline): PRHDT, FYEKMQ (reference sequence). The CDR3 loop spans 15 amino acids. The CDR3 sequence is CASSRTGGSGYGYTF. For the CDR3, the DNA is TGTGCCAGCAGCCGCACAGGGGGCTCGGGCTATGGCTACACCTTC.

Notes on this clonotype: Compared with germline, one end of the junction differs, possibly owing to a read error. The rearrangement uses TRBV9 and TRBJ2-3, with D tentatively TRBD1 (5 bases). Germline V lookup: CDR1 SGDLS, CDR2 YYNGEE. CDR3 size: 14 residues. The CDR3 region has the DNA TGTGCCTGCAGCGTAGGACACGGCACAGATACGCAGTATTTT. Translation: CACSVGHGTDTQYF.

The chain is built from TRBV2 and TRBJ1-1; D not resolved. Germline assignment: CDR1 SNHLY and CDR2 FYNNEI. Trimming left V 7 bases short and J 5 bases short, with 8 bases between. CDR3 size: 11 residues. The CDR3 region has the DNA TGTGCCAGCAAGTCGGTTACTGAAGCTTTCTTT. Its protein product is CASKSVTEAFF.

This clonotype was counted at least ten times. This chain connects TRBV6-1 to TRBJ2-7; D unresolved. The CDR3 spans 15 residues. The ends were cut back, 7 bases at V and 0 bases at J, with 16 bases in the middle. Looked up from germline, CDR1 is MNHNS and CDR2 is SASEGT. The CDR3 bases are TGTGCCAGCACCCCTCGCGGCGGTAGCTCCTACGAGCAGTACTTC. This translates into CASTPRGGSSYEQYF.

This clonotype was detected only once. This chain links TRBV7-9 with TRBJ2-1, with D maybe TRBD2 (5 bases). Trimming removed 1 base from V and 12 bases from J, with 16 bases in between. Germline V CDR1 and CDR2: SEHNR, FQNEAQ (reference sequence). CDR3 size: 14 residues. CDR3 DNA sequence: TGTGCCAGCAGCTTAGGAGAAGCGAGGGAAAGGCAGTTCTTC. It translates to CASSLGEARERQFF.

The chain couples TRBV3-1 to TRBJ2-5; 9 bases line up with TRBD1. The germline CDR1 and CDR2 sequences are LGHDT and YNNKEL (reference sequence). This CDR3 spans 12 amino acids. V dropped 7 bases and J dropped 4; count of bases not matched to a gene: 1. This chain's CDR3 is CASTDRGETQYF. DNA for the CDR3: TGTGCCAGCACGGACAGGGGAGAGACCCAGTACTTC.

The V and J genes are TRBV4-2 and TRBJ2-7, with 7 bases fitting TRBD1. Germline V gene sequence: CDR1 LGHNA, CDR2 YNFKEQ. V lost 0 bases, J lost 2 bases, and 7 bases stayed unmatched. This CDR3 is 16 amino acids long. CDR3 DNA sequence: TGTGCCAGCAGCCAAGATTCAGCCGGGACAGCCTACGAGCAGTACTTC. This encodes CASSQDSAGTAYEQYF.